The 22 T cell receptor beta chains given below trace back to one sample, sequenced in a study of patients and donors after allogeneic stem cell transplantation. TCRdb re-called the RT-PCR reads through MiXCR, storing one row per CDR3 protein. The sample shows about a million distinct CDR3 sequences, approximately 18% of them seen only once. Sequencing used blood, either unsorted or a sorted T cell fraction (not recorded which). These TCRs come from a human donor who was either an allogeneic HSCT recipient or a stem cell or donor lymphocyte infusion donor (not recorded which). It is not recorded whose cells these are; they may come from a transplant donor.

The V gene is TRBV27, the J gene TRBJ2-7; 7 bases are a match to TRBD1. The CDR3 is 13 residues long. The V and J ends lost 7 bases and 2 bases, in that order; junction bases with no gene match: 5. The germline V gene has CDR1 MNHEY and CDR2 SMNVEV (reference sequence). The CDR3 nucleotides read TGTGCCAGCACCTACACAGGGGCCTACGAGCAGTACTTC. Amino acid sequence: CASTYTGAYEQYF.

The chain links TRBV20-1 to TRBJ2-1; 15 positions agree with TRBD2. Losses at the gene ends were 3 bases for V and 1 base for J; bases not matched to a gene: 4. Germline V gene sequence: CDR1 DFQATT, CDR2 SNEGSKA (reference sequence). The CDR3 totals 17 residues. The CDR3 DNA reads TGCAGTGCTAGGTCCGGGACTAGCGGGAGGTCCTACAATGAGCAGTTCTTC. This sequence encodes CSARSGTSGRSYNEQFF.

This clonotype was recorded a few times. V gene TRBV9 combines with J gene TRBJ2-3, with D hard to call. Germline CDR1 is SGDLS and CDR2 is YYNGEE. With 0 bases removed from V and 0 bases from J, the gap between germline ends came to 5 bases. This CDR3 has 14 amino acids. Here the CDR3 reads CASSVAVSTDTQYF. CDR3 sequence (DNA): TGTGCCAGCAGCGTAGCGGTCAGCACAGATACGCAGTATTTT.

This clonotype has more than one count but fewer than ten. This sequence joins TRBV29-1 and TRBJ2-3; D is ambiguous. The germline V gene has CDR1 SQVTM and CDR2 ANQGSEA. Trimming stripped 6 bases from V and 0 bases from J, with 19 bases between. This CDR3 spans 16 amino acids. The CDR3 nucleotides are TGCAGCGTCGACTCGCAGGTAGTAACTAGCACAGATACGCAGTATTTT. Translating gives CSVDSQVVTSTDTQYF.

The chain has TRBV20-1 and TRBJ2-1; 15 bases are a match to TRBD2. Trimming took 2 bases from V and 12 from J; bases not matched to a gene: 11. The CDR3 consists of 16 residues. Looked up from germline, CDR1 is DFQATT and CDR2 is SNEGSKA (reference sequence). CDR3 protein: CSARRTSGRAQTWQFF. DNA of the CDR3: TGCAGTGCTAGACGGACTAGCGGGAGGGCCCAAACGTGGCAGTTCTTC.

This clonotype was seen ten or more times. The chain combines TRBV12-3 or TRBV12-4 with TRBJ2-1; 14 positions agree with TRBD2. CDR3 length: 18 amino acids. J was trimmed by 4 bases and V by 3 bases; bases with no gene match: 8. CDR3 region: CASSFAPGLAGEYNEQFF. DNA of the CDR3: TGTGCCAGCAGTTTCGCCCCGGGACTAGCGGGGGAGTACAATGAGCAGTTCTTC.

This clonotype has just a few counts. The chain has TRBV4-1 and TRBJ2-7, with D tentatively TRBD1 or TRBD2 (5 bases each). Germline V gene data show CDR1 as MGHRA and CDR2 as YSYEKL. Trimming shortened V by 0 bases and J by 2 bases, and 8 bases separated the two germline ends. This CDR3 is built from 14 residues. The CDR3 DNA follows: TGCGCCAGCAGCCAAGACGGGGCAGCCTACGAGCAGTACTTC. Its protein product is CASSQDGAAYEQYF.

This chain uses TRBV15 with TRBJ2-3; D call uncertain. CDR3 length equals 15 residues. V lost 2 bases and J 2 bases, leaving 11 bases between the germline ends. Germline assignment: CDR1 LNHNV and CDR2 YYDKDF (reference sequence). The CDR3 DNA is TGTGCCACCAGCAGACTGTCCGCGACCACAGATACGCAGTATTTT. This encodes CATSRLSATTDTQYF.

The V gene is TRBV7-8, the J gene TRBJ1-4, with D tentatively TRBD1 (6 bases). The germline V gene has CDR1 SGHVS and CDR2 FQNEAQ. This CDR3 has 14 amino acids. Trimming cost V 5 bases and J 12 bases, with 19 bases left between them. CDR3 protein: CASSADRKREELFF. The CDR3 nucleotides read TGTGCCAGCAGCGCAGACAGGAAGCGCGAGGAACTGTTTTTT.

This clonotype was counted a few times. The V call is TRBV28, the J call TRBJ2-1, with 8 bases fitting TRBD2. The CDR3 loop spans 16 amino acids. J lost 4 bases, V lost 5 bases, and 10 bases had no gene match. Germline V gives CDR1 MDHEN, CDR2 SYDVKM. The CDR3, as DNA: TGTGCCAGCAGTCCCTCACTAGCGGCCATATACAATGAGCAGTTCTTC. This gives the protein CASSPSLAAIYNEQFF.

This clonotype appeared once. The chain carries TRBV3-1 and TRBJ1-1; D ambiguous. Trimming pared 7 bases from V and 0 bases from J, leaving 12 bases between. The CDR3 length is 14 residues. In germline, CDR1 is LGHDT, CDR2 YNNKEL (reference sequence). CDR3: CASTPYGVNTEAFF. In nucleotides, the CDR3 is TGTGCCAGCACCCCTTACGGGGTGAACACTGAAGCTTTCTTT.

The chain links TRBV7-2 to TRBJ2-1; TRBD2 is a possible D gene (6 bases). The CDR3 sequence is 16 residues long. Germline CDR1 and CDR2: SGHTA and FQGNSA. The V end lost 2 bases, the J end lost 2 bases, and 13 bases lay between the germline ends. CDR3: CASSLNGGETYNEQFF. As DNA, the CDR3 is TGTGCCAGCAGCTTAAACGGCGGGGAGACCTACAATGAGCAGTTCTTC.

This clonotype turned up a few times. V and J are TRBV3-1 and TRBJ2-3, with D unclear. CDR3 length equals 16 residues. Germline loops: CDR1 LGHDT, CDR2 YNNKEL (reference sequence). Trimming took off 5 bases at V and 5 bases at J, with 20 bases between the two ends. The CDR3 DNA reads TGTGCCAGCAGCGCCCTGGGCCTCAAAGAAGGAGATACGCAGTATTTT. It translates to CASSALGLKEGDTQYF.

The rearrangement joins TRBV7-9 to TRBJ2-1; TRBD1 matches 10 bases. The CDR3 spans 15 residues. Trimming removed 2 bases from V and 5 bases from J; junction bases left unmatched: 3. The germline V gene has CDR1 SEHNR and CDR2 FQNEAQ (reference sequence). The CDR3 DNA is TGTGCCAGCAGCTTAAGGGACAGGGGAAACAATGAGCAGTTCTTC. This sequence encodes CASSLRDRGNNEQFF.

At least ten counts were recorded for this clonotype. A junction boundary mismatches the germline segment, possibly from a read error. The chain couples TRBV5-1 to TRBJ1-1, with D perhaps TRBD1 (6 bases). Germline loops: CDR1 SGHRS, CDR2 YFSETQ. The CDR3 sequence is 15 residues long. In DNA, the CDR3 is TGTGCCAGCAGTTTAGGGGGGACAAAGAACACTGAAGCTTTCTTT. It encodes CASSLGGTKNTEAFF. The full variable domain, its missing parts supplied by reference TRBV5-1 and TRBJ1-1, is KAGVTQTPRYLIKTRGQQVTLSCSPISGHRSVSWYQQTPGQGLQFLFEYFSETQRNKGNFPGRFSGRQFSNSRSEMNVSTLELGDSALYLCASSLGGTKNTEAFFGQGTRLTVV.

The chain links TRBV15 to TRBJ1-5; 7 bases are a match to TRBD1. Germline assignment: CDR1 LNHNV and CDR2 YYDKDF (reference sequence). This CDR3 has 15 residues. Unmatched junction bases numbered 8, after V lost 5 bases and J lost 4 bases. CDR3 region: CATSPRTGRNQPQHF. CDR3 coding DNA: TGTGCCACCAGCCCTCGGACAGGAAGGAATCAGCCCCAGCATTTT.

This clonotype was observed a few times. The chain links TRBV6-5 to TRBJ1-3, with unresolved D. The CDR3 extends over 14 amino acids. Germline assignment: CDR1 MNHEY and CDR2 SVGAGI. Trimming cost V 0 bases and J 4 bases, with 7 bases left between them. DNA for the CDR3: TGTGCCAGCAGTTACTCCCTCGGGGGAAACACCATATATTTT. As protein: CASSYSLGGNTIYF.

The chain combines TRBV20-1 with TRBJ1-6, with a tentative D call TRBD1 (6 bases). Germline CDR1 reads DFQATT; CDR2 reads SNEGSKA (reference sequence). V gave up 0 bases and J gave up 6 bases, with 9 bases separating them. CDR3 size: 14 residues. In DNA, the CDR3 is TGCAGTGCTAGAGATGGACAGCTTAATTCACCCCTCCACTTT. Its protein is CSARDGQLNSPLHF.

The chain recombines TRBV21-1 with TRBJ2-7; the table gives TRBD1 as D, unverified against the DNA. TRBV21-1 is noted as a pseudogene. The CDR3 is made up of 16 amino acids. The CDR3 loop reads CASSKESGRQCWEQYF. In nucleotides, the CDR3 is TGTGCCAGCAGCAAAGAGTCGGGACGCCAGTGCTGGGAGCAGTACTTC.

This clonotype was seen repeatedly, ten times or more. This chain uses TRBV24-1 with TRBJ2-3; D gene uncertain. CDR3 length: 16 residues. The germline V gene has CDR1 KGHDR and CDR2 SFDVKD. Trimming removed 0 bases from V and 4 bases from J, with 13 bases in between. The CDR3 DNA sequence: TGTGCCACCAGTGATTTGAGTGGGCGGCTGTCAGATACGCAGTATTTT. It translates to CATSDLSGRLSDTQYF.

This chain links TRBV11-2 with TRBJ1-5; D remains ambiguous. Per the germline V gene, CDR1 is SGHAT and CDR2 is FQNNGV. CDR3 size: 15 residues. The V and J ends lost 5 bases and 2 bases respectively, with 13 bases between them. The CDR3 region is CASSPGGLGNQPQHF. The CDR3 region has the DNA TGTGCCAGCAGCCCCGGCGGGCTTGGCAATCAGCCCCAGCATTTT.

The sample holds a few counts of this clonotype. V usage is TRBV3-1 and J usage is TRBJ2-7, with 7 nucleotides matching TRBD2. The junction had 14 bases not matched to a gene; V was cut back by 0 bases and J by 3 bases. The CDR3 loop spans 18 amino acids. CDR1 LGHDT and CDR2 YNNKEL come from the germline V gene (reference sequence). The CDR3 bases are TGTGCCAGCAGCCAAGAGGGGAATGGCGGGAGCGTCTTCTACGAGCAGTACTTC. Translating gives CASSQEGNGGSVFYEQYF.